This T cell receptor (beta chain) originates from a study of OX40 agonist ivuxolimab in advanced cancers. Context from the whole study: The costimulatory receptor OX40 (CD134) was targeted by ivuxolimab, a fully human IgG2 agonistic monoclonal antibody. Prior anti-PD-1, anti-PD-L1 or anti-CTLA-4 therapy was permitted, and checkpoint inhibitors had been received by roughly two fifths of dose-escalation patients. Of the 50 or so patients in dose escalation, some 20 had hepatocellular carcinoma, roughly 15 had melanoma, 9 had renal cell carcinoma and 9 had head and neck cancer. The purpose of peripheral TCRbeta sequencing was to test whether ivuxolimab changed TCR sequence diversity and led to clonal T-cell expansion. Intravenous ivuxolimab was administered to patients every 2 weeks at six dose levels: 0.01, 0.1, 0.3, 1.5, 3 and 10 mg/kg. The paper covers the monotherapy dose-escalation part of the phase I ivuxolimab trial, which included N of about 56 patients. The dose-escalation cohort was roughly 83% male with a mean age of around 64 years, ranging from roughly 20 to 80. Partial responses occurred in three dose-escalation patients, of whom one had hepatocellular carcinoma and two had cutaneous melanoma. Results and caveats for the whole study, not just this receptor: The antigen specificity of the clonally expanded peripheral T cells was not determined. Partial responders in the 0.1-3.0 mg/kg groups had among the lowest normalized peripheral clonal expansion, especially among CD8+ T cells. After ivuxolimab, expanded clones were on average more numerous among CD8+ T cells than among CD4+ T cells. Clonal expansion of both CD4+ and CD8+ blood T cells was observed from baseline to week 6 at doses 0.1 to 3.0 mg/kg. Low levels of normalized T-cell clonal expansion were also shown by some nonresponding patients.

Patients with autoimmune disease history or receiving systemic immunosuppression were excluded from the trial. Peripheral blood for TCR sequencing was collected from all dose cohorts at baseline, on cycle 4 day 1, and on cycle 7 day 1. The samples were drawn from a first-in-human, open-label, multicenter phase I dose-escalation trial of ivuxolimab. Adults with locally advanced or metastatic head and neck squamous cell, hepatocellular, melanoma or renal cell carcinoma were enrolled in the trial. Before TCR sequencing, CD4+ T cells and CD8+ T cells from peripheral blood were sorted into separate populations. Genomic DNA was extracted from sorted cells for sequencing of the TCRbeta CDR3 region. The immunoSEQ Assay was used to sequence the TCRbeta CDR3 regions. The clones in this table, taken by TCRdb from immuneACCESS, are in-frame only. Not every clone is retained; where verified, under half of the shortfall comes from an unresolved V gene, and the cause of the rest is unknown. Here the sample has over 85,000 clones; approximately 80% occur a single time. In total, the top ten clones hold around 1.1% of the sample.

The sample holds one count of this clone. Its binding antigen is unknown. The record has no base qualities; no much larger clone is one base away. The clonotype comes from an adult with an advanced solid tumor such as melanoma, head and neck, liver or kidney cancer. The source material was CD4+ or CD8+ T cells sorted from blood, sampled in a trial of the OX40 agonist ivuxolimab.

The nucleotide sequence is TGTGCCAGCAGCTCCGGACTAGCGGGGGAGGAGACCCAGTACTTC. Translated, this gives CASSSGLAGEETQYF. The sequence links TRBV9 to TRBJ2-5, and TRBD2 matches 13 of the central bases. CDR3 length: 15 amino acids, cysteine to phenylalanine. This entry keeps only the CDR3 DNA: 45 bases, framed from base 1. CDR1 and CDR2, looked up from the germline V gene, are SGDLS and YYNGEE. Relative to germline, V is missing 4 bases and J is missing 5 bases, with 5 bases of the junction outside any gene match.